The 19 T cell receptor beta chains given below trace back to one sample, sequenced in a study of OX40 agonist ivuxolimab in advanced cancers. Sequencing used immunoSEQ multiplex PCR; TCRdb keeps in-frame clones, though not all of them. The sample has 60,000 to 70,000 clones; about 90% are singletons. The sample was CD4+ or CD8+ T cells sorted from blood, taken in a trial of the OX40 agonist ivuxolimab. These receptors all come from an adult with an advanced solid tumor such as melanoma, head and neck, liver or kidney cancer.

The J gene is TRBJ2-5, the V gene TRBV18, with TRBD1 as a possible D gene (5 bases). The end of the DNA is better explained by TRBJ2-7, so the J call may be wrong. The length of the CDR3 is 15 residues. In germline, CDR1 is KGHSH, CDR2 LQKENI. Written as DNA, the CDR3 is TGTGCCAGCTCACCTCCGGCCGGCAGGGCGAGCGAGCAGTACTTC. This gives the protein CASSPPAGRASEQYF.

This clone was picked up a small number of times. This sequence joins TRBV30 and TRBJ2-7; D uncertain. The CDR3 runs 12 residues. The V end was cut by 8 bases, the J end by 3 bases, with 14 bases between. The germline V gene has CDR1 GTSNPN and CDR2 SVGIG (reference sequence). The CDR3 loop is CARKGVGYEQYF. The CDR3 DNA reads TGTGCCCGGAAAGGTGTGGGCTACGAGCAGTACTTC.

This sequence joins TRBV6-5 and TRBJ1-4; D is perhaps TRBD1 (5 bases). The CDR3 totals 15 residues. V lost 0 bases to trimming and J lost 6 bases, with 11 bases between them. Germline CDR1 is MNHEY and CDR2 is SVGAGI. The CDR3, as DNA: TGTGCCAGCAGTTACTCGAACCAGGGATATGAAAAACTGTTTTTT. It is translated as CASSYSNQGYEKLFF.

In DNA form, the CDR3 reads TGTGCCAGCAGCCCCTTAGGGGGGATTAACACTGAAGCTTTCTTT. It encodes CASSPLGGINTEAFF. The chain is built from TRBV7-9 and TRBJ1-1, with D perhaps matching TRBD1 (6 bases). Germline-derived CDR1 and CDR2 are SEHNR and FQNEAQ (reference sequence). The CDR3 runs to 15 residues. V lost 5 bases and J lost 2, with 15 bases in between.

A few counts support this clone. The rearrangement links TRBV19 to TRBJ2-1; 11 nucleotides match TRBD1. Germline CDR1 LNHDA, CDR2 SQIVND (reference sequence). The CDR3 sequence is 16 residues long. The junction had 11 bases not matched to a gene; V was cut back by 5 bases and J by 8 bases. CDR3 in DNA: TGTGCCAGTAGTCCCCGGGACAGGGGGTATAACGATGAGCAGTTCTTC. Residues: CASSPRDRGYNDEQFF.

The chain links TRBV28 to TRBJ2-7; 9 positions match TRBD1. The germline CDR1 and CDR2 sequences are MDHEN and SYDVKM. The CDR3 is 15 amino acids. V lost 4 bases to trimming and J lost 2 bases; unmatched junction nucleotides: 6. The CDR3 is CASSSTGGGPYEQYF. The DNA of the CDR3 is TGTGCCAGCAGTTCCACAGGGGGCGGCCCCTACGAGCAGTACTTC.

The chain is built from TRBV18 and TRBJ1-1; 7 positions agree with TRBD1. Germline trimming cut 2 bases from V and 1 base from J; bases unmatched to any gene: 7. The CDR3 loop spans 16 amino acids. Germline-derived CDR1 and CDR2 are KGHSH and LQKENI. The CDR3 DNA reads TGTGCCAGCTCACCAATTGGACAGGCGGGGAACACTGAAGCTTTCTTT. Translating gives CASSPIGQAGNTEAFF.

The genes are TRBV2 and TRBJ2-7, with TRBD2 matching 11 bases. This CDR3 has 15 amino acids. J was trimmed by 0 bases and V by 7 bases; bases with no gene match: 5. Germline CDR1 reads SNHLY; CDR2 reads FYNNEI. Here the CDR3 reads CASNRLAGLSYEQYF. CDR3 sequence (DNA): TGTGCCAGCAACAGACTAGCGGGACTCTCCTACGAGCAGTACTTC.

CDR3 sequence reads: CASSPGTGDQPQHF. The DNA of the CDR3 is TGCGCCAGCAGCCCCGGGACAGGGGACCAGCCCCAGCATTTT. This chain links TRBV5-1 with TRBJ1-5, with 10 bases matching TRBD1. CDR1 SGHRS and CDR2 YFSETQ come from the germline V gene. V shed 4 bases, J shed 7 bases, and the junction held 5 bases outside the gene matches. The CDR3 runs 14 residues.

J is TRBJ1-5 and V is TRBV6-1; D remains ambiguous. The CDR3 length is 14 residues. The V gene's germline CDR1 is MNHNS and CDR2 SASEGT. The germline V and J ends were trimmed by 2 bases and 5 bases, with 10 bases remaining between them. CDR3 loop: CASSETSGYQPQHF. The CDR3 DNA reads TGTGCCAGCAGTGAAACAAGTGGCTATCAGCCCCAGCATTTT.

The chain carries TRBV7-9 and TRBJ2-1; D might be TRBD2 (5 bases). CDR3 length: 13 residues. From germline, CDR1 is SEHNR and CDR2 FQNEAQ (reference sequence). V lost 5 bases and J lost 10, with 15 bases in between. CDR3 DNA sequence: TGTGCCAGCAGCCCGCCCGGGGTAGAGGAGCAGTTCTTC. Translated, it gives CASSPPGVEEQFF.

The rearrangement links TRBV7-2 to TRBJ2-2, with no clear D. The CDR3 covers 14 residues. Germline V gene sequence: CDR1 SGHTA, CDR2 FQGNSA. Trimming left V 0 bases short and J 3 bases short, with 5 bases between. The DNA of the CDR3 is TGTGCCAGCAGCTTAGCTAGGGACACCGGGGAGCTGTTTTTT. This encodes CASSLARDTGELFF.

CDR3 nucleotides: TGCAGCGTTACCCAGAGCGGGCGCGAGCAGTACTTC. Protein sequence: CSVTQSGREQYF. This chain connects TRBV29-1 to TRBJ2-7; perhaps TRBD2 as D (6 bases). V lost 5 bases to trimming and J lost 6 bases, with 14 bases between them. CDR1 is SQVTM and CDR2 is ANQGSEA in the germline V gene. This CDR3 contains 12 residues.

J is TRBJ2-3 and V is TRBV5-6; D may correspond to TRBD1 or TRBD2 (5 bases each). The CDR3 is made up of 16 amino acids. Trimming took off 4 bases at V and 4 bases at J, with 19 bases between the two ends. CDR1 SGHDT and CDR2 YYEEEE come from the germline V gene. CDR3 region: CASSPGRTRGPDTQYF. As DNA, the CDR3 is TGTGCCAGCAGCCCGGGACGCACCCGGGGCCCAGATACGCAGTATTTT. Full variable domain (outside the CDR3, taken from reference TRBV5-6 and TRBJ2-3): DAGVTQSPTHLIKTRGQQVTLRCSPKSGHDTVSWYQQALGQGPQFIFQYYEEEERQRGNFPDRFSGHQFPNYSSELNVNALLLGDSALYLCASSPGRTRGPDTQYFGPGTRLTVL.

The chain employs TRBV7-2 and TRBJ1-6; TRBD1 is a possible D gene (6 bases). Germline-derived CDR1 and CDR2 are SGHTA and FQGNSA. Deletions cut 5 bases from V and 15 bases from J, with 26 bases between. This CDR3 has 16 residues. The chain's CDR3 is CASSHSPLRTDKLLHF. The DNA of the CDR3 is TGTGCCAGCAGCCATAGCCCCCTCCGGACAGACAAACTCCTCCACTTT.

In DNA form, the CDR3 reads TGTGCCAGCAGCCAATCGGCACAGGGAGCTGGCTACACCTTC. As protein: CASSQSAQGAGYTF. This chain joins TRBV7-2 and TRBJ1-2; TRBD1 might be the D (6 bases). Trimming stripped 5 bases from V and 7 bases from J, with 17 bases between. The CDR3 has 14 amino acids. The V gene's germline CDR1 is SGHTA and CDR2 FQGNSA.

This clone has only one observation. This chain uses TRBV11-2 with TRBJ2-6; 7 nucleotides line up with TRBD2. V was pared by 4 bases and J by 0 bases, with 9 bases of the junction left unmatched. Looked up from germline, CDR1 is SGHAT and CDR2 is FQNNGV. The CDR3 is 18 amino acids. The CDR3 here is CASSWGGGLSSGANVLTF. The DNA of the CDR3 is TGTGCCAGCAGCTGGGGCGGGGGACTGAGCTCTGGGGCCAACGTCCTGACTTTC.

The genes are TRBV18 and TRBJ1-5; the D gene is possibly TRBD1 (5 bases). V was shortened by 3 bases and J by 2 bases, with 8 bases between the two germline ends. This CDR3 is built from 14 residues. The germline V gene has CDR1 KGHSH and CDR2 LQKENI. DNA of the CDR3: TGTGCCAGCTCACCGGAAGGGGGCAATCAGCCCCAGCATTTT. Amino acid sequence: CASSPEGGNQPQHF.

The chain is built from TRBV27 and TRBJ2-6; 10 bases line up with TRBD1. In germline, CDR1 is MNHEY, CDR2 SMNVEV (reference sequence). The CDR3 is 18 amino acids. The V and J ends lost 5 bases and 0 bases, in that order; junction bases with no gene match: 7. CDR3 in DNA: TGTGCCAGCAGTCGTCGGGACAGGGGCTTCTCTGGGGCCAACGTCCTGACTTTC. Its translation is CASSRRDRGFSGANVLTF.